One sample yielded the 19 T cell receptor beta chains listed below, sequenced in a study of post-analysis software for immune sequencing data. Study findings and constraints: Roughly 5 TRBV segments were significantly more frequent in patients than in controls. TRBV5-6, TRBV5-1 and TRBV20-1 were among these segments.

cDNA libraries for TCR beta contained unique molecular identifiers. One entry per CDR3 protein, called by TCRdb with MiXCR from the PCR reads. The sample contains roughly 800,000 distinct CDR3 sequences, roughly 27% of which appear only once. Their recognized antigens are unknown. Material: blood. The receptors were gathered from a girl under 18 with multiple sclerosis.

The chain employs TRBV20-1 and TRBJ2-1, with D possibly TRBD1 on 7 matching bases. Germline V lookup: CDR1 DFQATT, CDR2 SNEGSKA (reference sequence). Trimming cost V 6 bases and J 4 bases, with 13 bases left between them. CDR3 length equals 13 residues. For the CDR3, the DNA is TGCAGTGCCAGGGGGGCTGTTTACAATGAGCAGTTCTTC. Protein sequence: CSARGAVYNEQFF.

This clonotype was seen only a few times. The chain uses TRBV2 and TRBJ2-4, with 11 bases matching TRBD1. V lost 6 bases and J lost 2; bases outside the gene matches: 6. The CDR3 has 16 residues. The germline gives CDR1 SNHLY, CDR2 FYNNEI. CDR3: CASRRGQGATKNIQYF. CDR3 in DNA: TGTGCCAGCAGGAGAGGACAGGGGGCAACCAAAAACATTCAGTACTTC. Full variable domain (remainder filled in from reference TRBV2 and TRBJ2-4): EPEVTQTPSHQVTQMGQEVILRCVPISNHLYFYWYRQILGQKVEFLVSFYNNEISEKSEIFDDQFSVERPDGSNFTLKIRSTKLEDSAMYFCASRRGQGATKNIQYFGAGTRLSVL.

J is TRBJ2-6 and V is TRBV21-1; TRBD1 reflects the table's D call only, with no check against the DNA. TRBV21-1 is given as a pseudogene. This CDR3 is 18 amino acids long. This CDR3 is CASSLKTGDLFGANVLTF. The CDR3 region has the DNA TGTGCCAGCAGCCTAAAGACAGGGGACCTCTTCGGGGCCAACGTCCTGACTTTC.

The rearrangement uses TRBV13 and TRBJ2-1, with D possibly matching TRBD2 (6 bases). The CDR3 sequence is 12 residues long. Deletions cut 7 bases from V and 5 bases from J, with 9 bases between. Germline loops: CDR1 PRHDT, CDR2 FYEKMQ (reference sequence). The CDR3: CASKGTDNEQFF. The CDR3 region has the DNA TGTGCCAGCAAAGGGACTGACAATGAGCAGTTCTTC.

This clonotype appeared a few times. The gene calls are TRBV7-9 and TRBJ2-7, with D possibly TRBD2 on 6 matching bases. Trimming stripped 2 bases from V and 6 bases from J, with 11 bases between. This CDR3 has 13 residues. Germline-derived CDR1 and CDR2 are SEHNR and FQNEAQ (reference sequence). As DNA, the CDR3 is TGTGCCAGCAGCTTAACTCTGGGGGGCGAGCAGTACTTC. Translating it yields CASSLTLGGEQYF.

V is TRBV18 and J is TRBJ1-1; no clear D. Trimming left V 2 bases short and J 6 bases short, with 13 bases between. The germline V gene has CDR1 KGHSH and CDR2 LQKENI. CDR3 length equals 14 residues. The CDR3 DNA reads TGTGCCAGCTCACCAAGCGGCCAGGAGGCTGAAGCTTTCTTT. It translates to CASSPSGQEAEAFF.

The gene calls are TRBV27 and TRBJ1-1; possible D gene TRBD1, 5 bases. The germline V gene encodes CDR1 MNHEY and CDR2 SMNVEV (reference sequence). The CDR3 length is 16 residues. With 5 bases removed from V and 4 bases from J, the gap between germline ends came to 20 bases. The CDR3 here is CASSRVGVAVGTEAFF. CDR3 coding DNA: TGTGCCAGCAGTCGTGTGGGGGTGGCGGTGGGCACTGAAGCTTTCTTT.

Ten or more counts support this clonotype. The DNA for the CDR3 is TGCGCCAGCAGCCCGGACAGCCACTCTGGGGCCAACGTCCTGACTTTC. It is translated as CASSPDSHSGANVLTF. The chain recombines TRBV4-3 with TRBJ2-6; maybe TRBD1 (6 bases). Germline CDR1 and CDR2: LGHNA and YSLEER. With 4 bases removed from V and 0 bases from J, the gap between germline ends came to 10 bases. The CDR3 is 16 residues long.

V is TRBV6-6 and J is TRBJ2-1; the match to TRBD2 covers 10 bases. The trim removed 6 bases at V and 8 bases at J, leaving 10 bases unmatched. Germline CDR1 and CDR2: MNHNY and SVGAGI (reference sequence). The CDR3 has 15 amino acids. The CDR3 region has the DNA TGTGCCAGCAGGTTAAGCGGGGGGGAGTCGGATGAGCAGTTCTTC. Residues: CASRLSGGESDEQFF.

V is TRBV5-5 and J is TRBJ1-3; D ambiguous. The V end was cut by 4 bases, the J end by 1 base, with 18 bases between. Germline V lookup: CDR1 SGHKS, CDR2 YYEKEE (reference sequence). The CDR3 spans 17 residues. CDR3 nucleotide sequence: TGTGCCAGCAGCCCAGGAGACCGGGGTTCTTCTGGAAACACCATATATTTT. It specifies CASSPGDRGSSGNTIYF.

This clonotype was seen at least ten times. CDR3 coding DNA: TGCAGCGTGGAGACTCCGTCCGGGACAGCCAAAGTCGGGCAGTACTTC. This gives the protein CSVETPSGTAKVGQYF. This chain links TRBV29-1 with TRBJ2-7; 7 bases match TRBD1. CDR3 length equals 16 residues. With V trimmed by 6 bases and J by 9 bases, 23 bases remained unmatched. Germline lookup yields CDR1 SQVTM and CDR2 ANQGSEA.

This clonotype was seen more than once but under ten times. The genes are TRBV11-2 and TRBJ2-1; TRBD2 matches 9 bases. Germline lookup yields CDR1 SGHAT and CDR2 FQNNGV. V dropped 0 bases and J dropped 6; count of bases not matched to a gene: 3. The CDR3 covers 15 residues. CDR3 sequence reads: CASSLDLAGSNEQFF. The CDR3 DNA follows: TGTGCCAGCAGCTTAGATCTAGCGGGGTCCAATGAGCAGTTCTTC.

The CDR3 sequence is CASRERGRETQYF. As DNA, the CDR3 is TGTGCCAGCAGAGAGAGGGGGCGAGAGACCCAGTACTTC. This rearrangement joins TRBV6-1 to TRBJ2-5, with 7 bases lining up with TRBD1. This CDR3 contains 13 residues. J lost 4 bases, V lost 6 bases, and 5 bases had no gene match. The germline V gene has CDR1 MNHNS and CDR2 SASEGT.

This clonotype has a handful of counts. The V call is TRBV20-1, the J call TRBJ2-1; 12 bases align to TRBD2. This CDR3 contains 19 residues. Germline CDR1 and CDR2: DFQATT and SNEGSKA (reference sequence). V gave up 0 bases and J gave up 5 bases; unmatched junction bases: 14. CDR3 in DNA: TGCAGTGCTAGAGATTGGCGGACTAGCGGGACTTGGTCTAACAATGAGCAGTTCTTC. Translated: CSARDWRTSGTWSNNEQFF.

Of note for this clonotype: A read error may account for a junction end that differs from germline. This chain links TRBV20-1 with TRBJ2-3; tentatively, D is TRBD2 (6 bases). The germline gives CDR1 DFQATT, CDR2 SNEGSKA (reference sequence). The CDR3 is made up of 13 amino acids. The CDR3 DNA sequence: TGCAGTACTAGCTGGGGGACCGCAGATACGCAGTATTTT. The encoded protein is CSTSWGTADTQYF.

J is TRBJ2-2 and V is TRBV12-3 or TRBV12-4, with 10 positions matching TRBD1. Unmatched junction bases numbered 6, after V lost 8 bases and J lost 6 bases. This CDR3 has 14 residues. The CDR3 DNA follows: TGTGCCAGCGGCGACAGGGGGCGATCCGGGGAGCTGTTTTTT. It yields the protein CASGDRGRSGELFF.

The V gene is TRBV27, the J gene TRBJ2-4; TRBD1 agrees at 7 bases. The DNA end is a closer match to TRBJ2-5, so the J assignment may be wrong. The CDR3 loop spans 15 amino acids. Germline V CDR1 and CDR2: MNHEY, SMNVEV (reference sequence). The CDR3: CASRTYRGPLETQYF. CDR3 in DNA: TGTGCCAGCAGGACGTACAGGGGACCACTAGAGACCCAGTACTTC.

The genes are TRBV28 and TRBJ2-3; 11 nucleotides agree with TRBD2. J lost 5 bases, V lost 8 bases, and 3 bases had no gene match. This CDR3 comprises 13 residues. In germline, CDR1 is MDHEN, CDR2 SYDVKM. The CDR3 spells CASLAGGKDTQYF. The CDR3 DNA follows: TGTGCCAGCTTAGCGGGAGGGAAAGATACGCAGTATTTT.

The gene calls are TRBV20-1 and TRBJ2-1; D remains ambiguous. This CDR3 region has 12 residues. The germline gives CDR1 DFQATT, CDR2 SNEGSKA (reference sequence). V lost 5 bases and J 4 bases, leaving 9 bases between the germline ends. This chain's CDR3 is CSAPRKYNEQFF. CDR3 DNA: TGCAGTGCTCCGAGGAAATACAATGAGCAGTTCTTC.